A single sample is the source of the 29 T cell receptor beta chains below, sequenced in a study of blood T cells in healthy people across ages. Primers used in a second PCR of about 7 to 11 cycles were a sample-barcoded 5' primer and a J-beta primer mix. TCRdb itself ran the 5' RACE reads through MiXCR, one entry per CDR3 protein. This table has 600,000 or so distinct CDR3 sequences, under 25% appearing once. The sequenced sample was blood. The receptors here all came from a man aged 70-80 years in good health.

Many counts were recorded for this clonotype. The rearrangement links TRBV20-1 to TRBJ2-5; D may correspond to TRBD1 or TRBD2 (5 bases each). Trimming shortened V by 6 bases and J by 7 bases, and 15 bases separated the two germline ends. The germline CDR1 and CDR2 sequences are DFQATT and SNEGSKA (reference sequence). CDR3 length equals 12 residues. CDR3 amino acids: CSASGTEATQYF. The CDR3 DNA reads TGCAGTGCATCCGGGACGGAAGCGACCCAGTACTTC.

The chain is built from TRBV7-2 and TRBJ2-5; 8 bases map to TRBD1. The DNA end is a closer match to TRBJ2-1, so the J assignment may be wrong. There are 16 residues in the CDR3. Germline values: CDR1 SGHTA, CDR2 FQGNSA. CDR3 protein: CASSSPVDRVSNEQFF. The DNA of the CDR3 is TGTGCCAGCAGCTCCCCTGTGGACAGGGTAAGCAATGAGCAGTTCTTC.

V and J are TRBV11-2 and TRBJ2-1; 7 bases fit TRBD1. Trimming took 0 bases from V and 4 from J; bases not matched to a gene: 3. The CDR3 runs 15 residues. The V gene's germline CDR1 is SGHAT and CDR2 FQNNGV. This chain's CDR3 is CASSLDGTEYNEQFF. Written as DNA, the CDR3 is TGTGCCAGCAGCTTAGACGGGACAGAGTACAATGAGCAGTTCTTC.

The chain employs TRBV7-9 and TRBJ1-2; 7 bases are a match to TRBD1. V lost 2 bases to trimming and J lost 8 bases; unmatched junction nucleotides: 5. This CDR3 comprises 13 residues. From germline, CDR1 is SEHNR and CDR2 FQNEAQ (reference sequence). The CDR3 here is CASSLMTGKGYTF. The CDR3 coding sequence is TGTGCCAGCAGCTTAATGACAGGGAAGGGCTACACCTTC. Combining the CDR3 with reference TRBV7-9 and TRBJ1-2 gives the whole variable domain DTGVSQNPRHKITKRGQNVTFRCDPISEHNRLYWYRQTLGQGPEFLTYFQNEAQLEKSRLLSDRFSAERPKGSFSTLEIQRTEQGDSAMYLCASSLMTGKGYTFGSGTRLTVV.

The rearrangement joins TRBV2 to TRBJ2-1; no firm D call. V lost 2 bases and J lost 7, with 9 bases in between. The length of the CDR3 is 13 residues. The germline V gene has CDR1 SNHLY and CDR2 FYNNEI. The CDR3 DNA sequence: TGTGCCAGCAGTGAACAAGGCACTAATGAGCAGTTCTTC. Amino acids: CASSEQGTNEQFF.

The chain has TRBV7-2 and TRBJ1-4; TRBD1 matches 7 bases. This CDR3 has 15 residues. CDR1 and CDR2 from the germline V gene are SGHTA and FQGNSA. The V and J ends lost 5 bases and 2 bases, in that order; junction bases with no gene match: 5. The CDR3 is CASSRTGGTNEKLFF. The CDR3 nucleotides read TGTGCCAGCAGCCGGACAGGAGGGACTAATGAAAAACTGTTTTTT.

There are a few counts of this clonotype. V and J are TRBV6-2 or TRBV6-3 and TRBJ2-7; 7 bases align to TRBD1. J lost 3 bases, V lost 4 bases, and 3 bases had no gene match. From germline, CDR1 is MNHEY and CDR2 SVGEGT. The CDR3 consists of 13 residues. CDR3 nucleotides: TGTGCCAGCAGTTTCACAGGGGTCTACGAGCAGTACTTC. Its translation is CASSFTGVYEQYF.

This clonotype was seen more than once but under ten times. CDR3 residues: CASSTRGGDTQYF. The CDR3 DNA reads as TGTGCCAGCAGCACCCGGGGGGGCGATACGCAGTATTTT. This chain connects TRBV11-2 to TRBJ2-3; 8 bases are a match to TRBD2. Trimming took 5 bases from V and 6 from J; bases not matched to a gene: 4. Germline loops: CDR1 SGHAT, CDR2 FQNNGV. The CDR3 runs 13 residues.

This sequence joins TRBV20-1 and TRBJ1-5; a possible D gene is TRBD1 (5 bases). CDR1 DFQATT and CDR2 SNEGSKA come from the germline V gene (reference sequence). Trimming cost V 1 base and J 0 bases, with 7 bases left between them. The length of the CDR3 is 14 residues. The CDR3, as DNA: TGCAGTGCTAGAGTGGGGCATAGCAATCAGCCCCAGCATTTT. Translating it yields CSARVGHSNQPQHF.

The chain has TRBV7-6 and TRBJ2-7, with D unclear. V lost 8 bases to trimming and J lost 6 bases, with 17 bases between them. Germline-derived CDR1 and CDR2 are SGHVS and FNYEAQ. The length of the CDR3 is 13 residues. The CDR3 sequence: CASERQVLGEQYF. CDR3 sequence (DNA): TGTGCCAGCGAGAGGCAGGTCCTAGGCGAGCAGTACTTC.

The table lists this clonotype with many counts. This chain connects TRBV7-2 to TRBJ2-7; D is undetermined. Between the trimmed V and J ends, which lost 5 bases and 2 bases, there was a span of 4 bases. Germline lookup yields CDR1 SGHTA and CDR2 FQGNSA. The CDR3 has 11 residues. The CDR3, as DNA: TGTGCCAGCAGCCCAGCCTACGAGCAGTACTTC. Translating gives CASSPAYEQYF.

This chain uses TRBV20-1 with TRBJ2-1; TRBD2 agrees at 11 bases. CDR3 length: 15 residues. The V gene end was trimmed by 6 bases and the J gene end by 0 bases; junction bases not matched to a gene: 4. Germline V lookup: CDR1 DFQATT, CDR2 SNEGSKA (reference sequence). In DNA, the CDR3 is TGCAGTGCCCCGACTAGCGGGAACTCCTACAATGAGCAGTTCTTC. Translated, it gives CSAPTSGNSYNEQFF.

The sample holds many counts of this clonotype. The V and J genes are TRBV6-5 and TRBJ2-5; D is ambiguous. The DNA end lines up better with TRBJ2-1; the J call may be wrong. The CDR3 extends over 12 amino acids. The germline CDR1 and CDR2 sequences are MNHEY and SVGAGI. This CDR3 reads CASSYMGDEQFF. In DNA form, the CDR3 reads TGTGCCAGCAGTTATATGGGTGATGAGCAGTTCTTC.

Only a few counts were recorded for this clonotype. J is TRBJ2-5 and V is TRBV20-1; 12 positions agree with TRBD2. The V gene's germline CDR1 is DFQATT and CDR2 SNEGSKA (reference sequence). This CDR3 is built from 14 residues. J lost 4 bases, V lost 3 bases, and 3 bases had no gene match. The CDR3 DNA is TGCAGTGCTAGGGGGACTAGCGGGCTAGAGACCCAGTACTTC. Protein: CSARGTSGLETQYF.

The rearrangement joins TRBV5-1 to TRBJ2-2, with D possibly TRBD2 on 6 matching bases. The V end lost 2 bases, the J end lost 7 bases, and 15 bases lay between the germline ends. From germline, CDR1 is SGHRS and CDR2 YFSETQ. The CDR3 sequence is 15 residues long. The CDR3 is CASSLRTGESGELFF. For the CDR3, the DNA is TGCGCCAGCAGCTTAAGGACGGGAGAGAGCGGGGAGCTGTTTTTT. Together with reference TRBV5-1 and TRBJ2-2, the CDR3 gives the full variable domain: KAGVTQTPRYLIKTRGQQVTLSCSPISGHRSVSWYQQTPGQGLQFLFEYFSETQRNKGNFPGRFSGRQFSNSRSEMNVSTLELGDSALYLCASSLRTGESGELFFGEGSRLTVL.

This clonotype has just a few counts. This chain uses TRBV28 with TRBJ1-4; possible D gene TRBD1, 5 bases. The CDR3 length is 17 residues. Between the trimmed V and J ends, which lost 7 bases and 0 bases, there was a span of 18 bases. CDR1 and CDR2 from the germline V gene are MDHEN and SYDVKM. The CDR3 DNA is TGTGCCAGCACCAGGATACAAGCGGGGCCAACTAATGAAAAACTGTTTTTT. Its translation: CASTRIQAGPTNEKLFF.

The chain carries TRBV4-3 and TRBJ2-5; D unclear. Trimming removed 1 base at V and 11 bases at J, with 20 bases between. The CDR3 spans 15 residues. Germline CDR1 reads LGHNA; CDR2 reads YSLEER. Here the CDR3 DNA reads TGCGCCAGCAGCCAAGTTTTCGACGCCTCCTACGGGCAGTACTTC. Amino acid sequence: CASSQVFDASYGQYF.

This clonotype was counted a few times. This chain links TRBV28 with TRBJ2-7; D call uncertain. The V end lost 6 bases, the J end lost 0 bases, and 15 bases lay between the germline ends. The CDR3 is 15 amino acids. The germline CDR1 and CDR2 sequences are MDHEN and SYDVKM. CDR3 DNA: TGTGCCAGCAGACCACCCCCGCCTAGCTCCTACGAGCAGTACTTC. Translated: CASRPPPPSSYEQYF.

Remarks on this clonotype: Just one base apart from a much larger clone, this may be a read error. Because it lacks the conserved phenylalanine or tryptophan at the end, this CDR3 is likely a read error. The chain carries TRBV5-1 and TRBJ2-5, with D possibly being TRBD1 (6 bases). V was shortened by 3 bases and J by 1 base, with 10 bases between the two germline ends. Germline CDR1 is SGHRS and CDR2 is YFSETQ. The CDR3 runs 14 residues. CDR3 amino acids: CASSSGQLQETQYL. CDR3 nucleotides: TGCGCCAGCAGCTCCGGACAGCTCCAAGAGACCCAGTACCTC.

There are a few counts of this clonotype. The genes are TRBV20-1 and TRBJ2-7; 9 bases match TRBD1. Per germline, CDR1 DFQATT and CDR2 SNEGSKA (reference sequence). The CDR3 spans 14 residues. Trimming removed 0 bases from V and 10 bases from J; junction bases left unmatched: 10. CDR3 sequence reads: CSARDYRGLEGQYF. In DNA form, the CDR3 reads TGCAGTGCTAGAGATTACAGGGGGCTTGAGGGACAGTACTTC.

V usage is TRBV11-2 and J usage is TRBJ2-1; TRBD2 aligns across 7 bases. V gave up 0 bases and J gave up 6 bases; unmatched junction bases: 8. This CDR3 is built from 16 residues. Germline V gives CDR1 SGHAT, CDR2 FQNNGV. CDR3 nucleotides: TGTGCCAGCAGCTTAGATCCGGCGGGAGTTTCCAATGAGCAGTTCTTC. This translates into CASSLDPAGVSNEQFF.

In this sample, this clonotype turned up a few times. J is TRBJ2-1 and V is TRBV18; D tentatively reads TRBD1 or TRBD2 (5 bases each). This CDR3 has 16 residues. V was pared by 4 bases and J by 10 bases, with 23 bases between. Germline V CDR1 and CDR2: KGHSH, LQKENI. The CDR3 DNA is TGTGCCAGCTCACTGTTTCTGGGGGTGGACACCCACGAGCAGTTCTTC. It codes for CASSLFLGVDTHEQFF.

Ten or more counts support this clonotype. This chain uses TRBV25-1 with TRBJ2-5; 8 bases agree with TRBD1. Trimming removed 9 bases from V and 4 bases from J; junction bases left unmatched: 4. Germline CDR1 reads MGHDK; CDR2 reads SYGVNS. The CDR3 covers 12 residues. DNA of the CDR3: TGTGCCAGTAGACAGGGGCGAGAGACCCAGTACTTC. Amino acids: CASRQGRETQYF. The whole variable domain, remainder taken from reference TRBV25-1 and TRBJ2-5, is EADIYQTPRYLVIGTGKKITLECSQTMGHDKMYWYQQDPGMELHLIHYSYGVNSTEKGDLSSESTVSRIRTEHFPLTLESARPSHTSQYLCASRQGRETQYFGPGTRLLVL.

V and J are TRBV6-6 and TRBJ2-5; TRBD1 matches at 12 bases. Trimming took 6 bases from V and 3 from J; bases not matched to a gene: 5. CDR1 and CDR2 from the germline V gene are MNHNY and SVGAGI (reference sequence). The CDR3 sequence is 15 residues long. For the CDR3, the DNA is TGTGCCAGCAGCCACGGGACAGGGGGCGAAGAGACCCAGTACTTC. Translating gives CASSHGTGGEETQYF.

The chain joins TRBV5-1 to TRBJ2-1, with 12 bases that match TRBD2. Germline V gene sequence: CDR1 SGHRS, CDR2 YFSETQ. The CDR3 runs to 16 residues. The J segment lost 4 bases and the V segment lost 4 bases, leaving 6 bases of the junction unmatched. The CDR3, as DNA: TGCGCCAGCAGCACACAGACTAGCGGGAGTTACAATGAGCAGTTCTTC. It translates to CASSTQTSGSYNEQFF.

V gene TRBV30 combines with J gene TRBJ2-1; TRBD2 matches at 10 bases. V lost 1 base and J lost 0; bases outside the gene matches: 0. The germline CDR1 and CDR2 sequences are GTSNPN and SVGIG (reference sequence). This CDR3 is built from 15 residues. The CDR3 DNA follows: TGTGCCTGGAGTGGACTAGCGGGCTCCTACAATGAGCAGTTCTTC. Translation gives CAWSGLAGSYNEQFF.

This clonotype was detected a few times. The chain carries TRBV2 and TRBJ2-5; unclear D gene. The end of the DNA aligns better with TRBJ2-7, so the J call may be wrong. CDR3 length: 14 amino acids. Germline V gene lookup returns CDR1 SNHLY and CDR2 FYNNEI. CDR3: CASNRRQEKDEQYF. CDR3 nucleotide sequence: TGTGCCAGCAACAGAAGGCAGGAAAAGGACGAGCAGTACTTC.

The sample holds a few counts of this clonotype. The chain employs TRBV20-1 and TRBJ2-2, with D unclear. V shed 3 bases and J shed 7 bases, with 6 bases lying between them. This CDR3 is built from 11 residues. In germline, CDR1 is DFQATT, CDR2 SNEGSKA (reference sequence). The CDR3 DNA reads as TGCAGTGCTAGTCGTGGCGGGGAGCTGTTTTTT. Its protein product is CSASRGGELFF.

This clonotype was seen a few times. V and J are TRBV27 and TRBJ1-5; D unclear. Trimming stripped 4 bases from V and 1 base from J, with 17 bases between. Germline CDR1 MNHEY, CDR2 SMNVEV (reference sequence). CDR3 length: 17 amino acids. The CDR3 nucleotides read TGTGCCAGCAGTTCACAATGGGTGGGGTCGAGCAATCAGCCCCAGCATTTT. It yields the protein CASSSQWVGSSNQPQHF.